These 29 T cell receptor beta chains came from one sample sequenced in a study of shared clonotypes between healthy human individuals. The repertoire was sequenced with immunoSEQ multiplex PCR; TCRdb's copy has only in-frame clones and lacks some. The data contain hundreds of thousands of clones, around 77% of them seen just once; the ten biggest clones take up 12%. Sample: PBMCs. The receptor set was obtained from a woman aged 40 to 50 in good health. Some clones in this sample may be carry-over from other donors' samples.

This sequence joins TRBV7-8 and TRBJ1-3; D is perhaps TRBD1 (6 bases). Deletions cut 7 bases from V and 0 bases from J, with 10 bases between. The CDR3 runs 14 residues. The germline CDR1 and CDR2 sequences are SGHVS and FQNEAQ. The chain's CDR3 is CASKKGGSGNTIYF. The CDR3 nucleotides are TGTGCCAGCAAGAAAGGGGGCTCTGGAAACACCATATATTTT.

This clone was seen only a few times. The same CDR3 can be traced to other DNA sequences in this sample. The gene calls are TRBV19 and TRBJ1-1; 7 nucleotides agree with TRBD1. Looked up from germline, CDR1 is LNHDA and CDR2 is SQIVND (reference sequence). V lost 4 bases and J lost 4; bases outside the gene matches: 3. This CDR3 contains 13 residues. The CDR3 sequence is CASSTQGGTEAFF. The CDR3 DNA reads TGTGCCAGTAGTACTCAGGGGGGCACTGAAGCTTTCTTT. The full variable domain, in which reference TRBV19 and TRBJ1-1 provide the parts outside the CDR3, is DGGITQSPKYLFRKEGQNVTLSCEQNLNHDAMYWYRQDPGQGLRLIYYSQIVNDFQKGDIAEGYSVSREKKESFPLTVTSAQKNPTAFYLCASSTQGGTEAFFGQGTRLTVV.

This chain uses TRBV28 with TRBJ1-1; D remains ambiguous. Germline V gene lookup returns CDR1 MDHEN and CDR2 SYDVKM. The CDR3 contains 12 residues. V gave up 5 bases and J gave up 0 bases, with 4 bases separating them. This CDR3 reads CASSDLNTEAFF. CDR3 nucleotide sequence: TGTGCCAGCAGTGATCTGAACACTGAAGCTTTCTTT.

V usage is TRBV4-2 and J usage is TRBJ2-7; maybe TRBD1 (5 bases). This CDR3 region has 15 residues. V lost 2 bases to trimming and J lost 6 bases, with 17 bases between them. Germline V gene lookup returns CDR1 LGHNA and CDR2 YNFKEQ. Here the CDR3 reads CASSQTQGVVGEQYF. The CDR3 region has the DNA TGTGCCAGCAGCCAAACCCAAGGGGTAGTGGGCGAGCAGTACTTC.

The V call is TRBV30, the J call TRBJ2-2, with 8 bases lining up with TRBD1. The germline gives CDR1 GTSNPN, CDR2 SVGIG (reference sequence). The CDR3 is 15 amino acids. Germline trimming cut 3 bases from V and 4 bases from J; bases unmatched to any gene: 7. The CDR3, as DNA: TGTGCCTGGAGCACCGGGACAGGCTTCACCGGGGAGCTGTTTTTT. This codes for CAWSTGTGFTGELFF.

This clone showed up just once. The chain uses TRBV5-1 and TRBJ2-3; 9 nucleotides agree with TRBD1. Losses at the gene ends were 0 bases for V and 0 bases for J; bases not matched to a gene: 2. Germline V lookup: CDR1 SGHRS, CDR2 YFSETQ. This CDR3 is built from 16 residues. The CDR3 coding sequence is TGCGCCAGCAGCTTGGCAGGGACAGGGAGCACAGATACGCAGTATTTT. This sequence encodes CASSLAGTGSTDTQYF. The full variable domain, in which reference TRBV5-1 and TRBJ2-3 provide the parts outside the CDR3, is KAGVTQTPRYLIKTRGQQVTLSCSPISGHRSVSWYQQTPGQGLQFLFEYFSETQRNKGNFPGRFSGRQFSNSRSEMNVSTLELGDSALYLCASSLAGTGSTDTQYFGPGTRLTVL.

This chain uses TRBV27 with TRBJ1-1; 9 bases line up with TRBD1. The CDR3 extends over 12 amino acids. V lost 6 bases and J lost 6; bases outside the gene matches: 2. Germline CDR1 and CDR2: MNHEY and SMNVEV (reference sequence). CDR3 DNA sequence: TGTGCCAGCAGGGACAGGGGAGCTGAAGCTTTCTTT. Amino acids: CASRDRGAEAFF.

V is TRBV14 and J is TRBJ2-3, with D perhaps TRBD1 (6 bases). V dropped 3 bases and J dropped 8 bases, with 12 bases sitting between them. The CDR3 length is 13 residues. The germline CDR1 and CDR2 sequences are SGHDN and FVKESK. The CDR3 here is CASSQLRGGTQYF. CDR3 nucleotide sequence: TGTGCCAGCAGCCAGTTACGAGGGGGTACGCAGTATTTT.

The chain employs TRBV5-1 and TRBJ1-1; a possible D gene is TRBD1 (5 bases). There are 15 residues in the CDR3. V gave up 1 base and J gave up 0 bases, with 10 bases separating them. Germline CDR1 reads SGHRS; CDR2 reads YFSETQ. CDR3 sequence: CASSLRDGLNTEAFF. CDR3 nucleotides: TGCGCCAGCAGCTTGCGGGACGGCCTGAACACTGAAGCTTTCTTT.

This rearrangement joins TRBV5-1 to TRBJ2-5, with 8 bases that match TRBD1. This CDR3 comprises 14 residues. Germline V lookup: CDR1 SGHRS, CDR2 YFSETQ. The J segment lost 4 bases and the V segment lost 4 bases, leaving 6 bases of the junction unmatched. The CDR3 reads CASSIGQGRETQYF. Here the CDR3 DNA reads TGCGCCAGCAGCATCGGACAGGGTAGAGAGACCCAGTACTTC.

The rearrangement links TRBV18 to TRBJ2-3, with 12 nucleotides matching TRBD2. The CDR3 spans 17 residues. V was clipped by 3 bases and J by 3 bases; unmatched bases: 7. Germline CDR1 and CDR2: KGHSH and LQKENI. The CDR3 DNA follows: TGTGCCAGCTCACCCTCCTCTAGCGGGAGGGGGACAGATACGCAGTATTTT. This encodes CASSPSSSGRGTDTQYF. The full variable domain, its missing parts supplied by reference TRBV18 and TRBJ2-3, is NAGVMQNPRHLVRRRGQEARLRCSPMKGHSHVYWYRQLPEEGLKFMVYLQKENIIDESGMPKERFSAEFPKEGPSILRIQQVVRGDSAAYFCASSPSSSGRGTDTQYFGPGTRLTVL.

A note on this clone: A far larger clone is only one base removed, so a read error is likely. The CDR3 coding sequence is TGTGCCAGCAGTGAATTGGACTTCTCTGGGGCCGACGTCCTGACTTTC. Translated, it gives CASSELDFSGADVLTF. The chain uses TRBV6-1 and TRBJ2-6; D possibly matches TRBD1 or TRBD2 (5 bases each). The CDR3 totals 16 residues. Germline assignment: CDR1 MNHNS and CDR2 SASEGT.

This clone showed up many times. The V and J genes are TRBV5-1 and TRBJ2-3, with D possibly matching TRBD1 (5 bases). The CDR3 is 16 residues long. Per germline, CDR1 SGHRS and CDR2 YFSETQ. V lost 1 base, J lost 1 base, and 13 bases lay in between. CDR3 nucleotides: TGCGCCAGCAGCTTGACCCCCAGGGTGGGCACAGATACGCAGTATTTT. Encoded protein: CASSLTPRVGTDTQYF.

Here the CDR3 reads CASSGGLRLEDTQYF. The CDR3 DNA is TGTGCCAGCAGCGGAGGTCTCCGTCTTGAAGATACGCAGTATTTT. The chain links TRBV5-5 to TRBJ2-3, with TRBD2 as a possible D gene (5 bases). CDR3 length: 15 amino acids. The germline V and J ends were trimmed by 4 bases and 5 bases, with 17 bases remaining between them. CDR1 and CDR2 (germline): SGHKS, YYEKEE (reference sequence).

In nucleotides, the CDR3 is TGTGCCAGCAGCCTCCGCACAGGGGTCCCTGGCTACACCTTC. Its protein product is CASSLRTGVPGYTF. The genes are TRBV7-9 and TRBJ1-2; 7 nucleotides agree with TRBD1. Unmatched junction bases numbered 10, after V lost 5 bases and J lost 7 bases. Germline V gives CDR1 SEHNR, CDR2 FQNEAQ (reference sequence). This CDR3 region has 14 residues. The full variable domain, in which reference TRBV7-9 and TRBJ1-2 provide the parts outside the CDR3, is DTGVSQNPRHKITKRGQNVTFRCDPISEHNRLYWYRQTLGQGPEFLTYFQNEAQLEKSRLLSDRFSAERPKGSFSTLEIQRTEQGDSAMYLCASSLRTGVPGYTFGSGTRLTVV.

This rearrangement joins TRBV5-1 to TRBJ2-7; 12 positions match TRBD2. The CDR3 has 14 residues. Trimming at V came to 5 bases and at J to 4 bases, leaving 4 bases not matched to a gene. CDR1 is SGHRS and CDR2 is YFSETQ in the germline V gene. The CDR3 DNA sequence: TGCGCCAGCAGACTAGCGGGAGGTACATACGAGCAGTACTTC. Its translation: CASRLAGGTYEQYF.

V is TRBV10-3 and J is TRBJ2-3; D call uncertain. Looked up from germline, CDR1 is ENHRY and CDR2 is SYGVKD. Trimming removed 4 bases at V and 0 bases at J, with 11 bases between. This CDR3 has 15 amino acids. As DNA, the CDR3 is TGTGCCATCAGTGCCCCAAGCCCTAGCACAGATACGCAGTATTTT. It translates to CAISAPSPSTDTQYF.

This chain links TRBV28 with TRBJ1-1; TRBD1 aligns across 9 bases. Germline V gene lookup returns CDR1 MDHEN and CDR2 SYDVKM. The junction had 9 bases not matched to a gene; V was cut back by 2 bases and J by 5 bases. The CDR3 loop spans 16 amino acids. CDR3 region: CASSLGGTGGITEAFF. The CDR3 nucleotides are TGTGCCAGCAGTTTAGGGGGAACAGGGGGCATAACTGAAGCTTTCTTT.

This clone was detected only a few times. The chain uses TRBV7-2 and TRBJ2-5, with D unclear. The CDR3 is made up of 14 amino acids. V lost 6 bases, J lost 5 bases, and 16 bases lay in between. Germline CDR1 reads SGHTA; CDR2 reads FQGNSA. The CDR3 is CASRKKVGGETQYF. For the CDR3, the DNA is TGTGCCAGCAGGAAGAAGGTGGGTGGGGAGACCCAGTACTTC.

The J gene is TRBJ2-2, the V gene TRBV5-5, with TRBD2 matching over 10 bases. Germline CDR1 is SGHKS and CDR2 is YYEKEE (reference sequence). The length of the CDR3 is 16 residues. With V trimmed by 6 bases and J by 1 base, 6 bases remained unmatched. The chain's CDR3 is CASTLAGGQNTGELFF. In DNA form, the CDR3 reads TGTGCCAGCACCTTAGCGGGAGGTCAGAACACCGGGGAGCTGTTTTTT.

V usage is TRBV5-4 and J usage is TRBJ2-3, with 7 bases aligning to TRBD2. The CDR3 extends over 16 amino acids. The germline V gene encodes CDR1 SGHNT and CDR2 YYREEE (reference sequence). V trimming: 0 bases; J trimming: 5 bases; junction bases outside the gene matches: 9. CDR3 protein: CASSLAEAGVQDTQYF. CDR3 sequence (DNA): TGTGCCAGCAGCTTGGCCGAGGCGGGAGTGCAAGATACGCAGTATTTT.

The sample holds a few counts of this clone. V usage is TRBV13 and J usage is TRBJ2-7; 7 bases agree with TRBD1. With V trimmed by 3 bases and J by 6 bases, 11 bases remained unmatched. There are 15 residues in the CDR3. Per the germline V gene, CDR1 is PRHDT and CDR2 is FYEKMQ (reference sequence). This CDR3 is CASSFRRTGQAEQYF. The CDR3 DNA sequence: TGTGCCAGCAGCTTCCGACGGACAGGCCAGGCCGAGCAGTACTTC.

A few counts support this clone. The gene calls are TRBV7-2 and TRBJ2-3, with D perhaps matching TRBD2 (6 bases). The CDR3 sequence is 17 residues long. Trimming took 5 bases from V and 6 from J, leaving 24 bases between them. CDR1 is SGHTA, CDR2 FQGNSA, per germline. The CDR3 region has the DNA TGTGCCAGCAGCACCCGGGACTTCGTCCGTATTTATGATACGCAGTATTTT. This encodes CASSTRDFVRIYDTQYF. Filled out from reference TRBV7-2 and TRBJ2-3, the complete variable domain reads GAGVSQSPSNKVTEKGKDVELRCDPISGHTALYWYRQSLGQGLEFLIYFQGNSAPDKSGLPSDRFSAERTGGSVSTLTIQRTQQEDSAVYLCASSTRDFVRIYDTQYFGPGTRLTVL.

J is TRBJ2-7 and V is TRBV28; 9 bases align to TRBD1. Germline V lookup: CDR1 MDHEN, CDR2 SYDVKM. The CDR3 sequence is 14 residues long. V lost 4 bases and J lost 6; bases outside the gene matches: 7. CDR3 residues: CASSSQGQGPEQYF. The DNA of the CDR3 is TGTGCCAGCAGTTCCCAGGGACAGGGCCCCGAGCAGTACTTC.

The chain couples TRBV4-1 to TRBJ2-3; a possible D gene is TRBD2 (5 bases). Germline V gene sequence: CDR1 MGHRA, CDR2 YSYEKL. The V gene lost 4 bases and the J gene lost 1 base, with 9 bases spanning the gap. The CDR3 is made up of 14 amino acids. CDR3 coding DNA: TGCGCCAGCAGCCCAAGCGGCCGCACAGATACGCAGTATTTT. This gives the protein CASSPSGRTDTQYF.

This clone was detected a few times. The genes are TRBV19 and TRBJ1-4; 7 bases are shared with TRBD1. The germline gives CDR1 LNHDA, CDR2 SQIVND (reference sequence). The V and J ends lost 4 bases and 5 bases, in that order; junction bases with no gene match: 4. There are 14 residues in the CDR3. CDR3 residues: CASSNRGRNEKLFF. The CDR3 DNA reads as TGTGCCAGTAGTAACAGGGGTAGGAATGAAAAACTGTTTTTT.

The J gene is TRBJ2-1, the V gene TRBV27; D gene uncertain. Trimming cost V 5 bases and J 8 bases, with 10 bases left between them. This CDR3 region has 12 residues. Looked up from germline, CDR1 is MNHEY and CDR2 is SMNVEV (reference sequence). The CDR3, as DNA: TGTGCCAGCAGTGATCTTCTCGATGAGCAGTTCTTC. This encodes CASSDLLDEQFF.

The V gene is TRBV28, the J gene TRBJ2-3, with TRBD2 matching 7 bases. The V and J ends lost 2 bases and 4 bases, in that order; junction bases with no gene match: 9. This CDR3 region has 16 residues. Per the germline V gene, CDR1 is MDHEN and CDR2 is SYDVKM. The CDR3 is CASSLTPGAGADTQYF. CDR3 nucleotides: TGTGCCAGCAGTTTAACCCCCGGGGCGGGGGCAGATACGCAGTATTTT.

The chain joins TRBV25-1 to TRBJ2-1; TRBD2 agrees at 10 bases. The CDR3 covers 17 residues. Germline CDR1 MGHDK, CDR2 SYGVNS. Trimming at V came to 3 bases and at J to 8 bases, leaving 13 bases not matched to a gene. The CDR3 region is CASSDPTPSGRWHEQFF. As DNA, the CDR3 is TGTGCCAGCAGTGACCCCACCCCTAGCGGGAGATGGCATGAGCAGTTCTTC.